One and the same sample provided the 27 T cell receptor beta chains below, sequenced in a study of T cells after yellow fever vaccination. TCRdb fed the 5' RACE reads into MiXCR, producing one record per CDR3 protein. The sample carries 170,000 or so distinct CDR3 sequences, 6.2% recorded once. The material was CD4+ T cells sorted from PBMCs, obtained on the day of the first yellow fever vaccination. Every receptor here comes from a man aged 18 to 29 who received the YFV17D yellow fever vaccine.

This clonotype appeared a few times. The CDR3 coding sequence is TGTGCCAGCAGCGCGGGGGGGGCCGGCAAAAACATTCAGTACTTC. Protein sequence: CASSAGGAGKNIQYF. This chain joins TRBV7-2 and TRBJ2-4; 9 bases fit TRBD2. The CDR3 extends over 15 amino acids. CDR1 SGHTA and CDR2 FQGNSA come from the germline V gene. The J segment lost 3 bases and the V segment lost 5 bases, leaving 5 bases of the junction unmatched.

This clonotype appeared many times. This chain joins TRBV6-2 or TRBV6-3 and TRBJ1-3; no definite D call. This CDR3 is 15 amino acids long. V was clipped by 2 bases and J by 0 bases, with 8 bases between them. The V gene's germline CDR1 is MNHEY and CDR2 SVGEGT. The CDR3 DNA is TGTGCCAGCAGTTACCCGGAAGGCTCTGGAAACACCATATATTTT. Its translation is CASSYPEGSGNTIYF.

Only a few counts were recorded for this clonotype. The chain combines TRBV12-3 or TRBV12-4 with TRBJ1-5; unclear D gene. The V end was cut by 2 bases, the J end by 7 bases, with 9 bases between. The CDR3 runs to 13 residues. The CDR3 loop is CASSLTFMQPQHF. The DNA of the CDR3 is TGTGCCAGCAGTTTAACCTTCATGCAGCCCCAGCATTTT.

This clonotype has more than one count but fewer than ten. V and J are TRBV10-3 and TRBJ2-4; maybe TRBD1 (6 bases). The CDR3 has 12 residues. Germline lookup yields CDR1 ENHRY and CDR2 SYGVKD. V gave up 4 bases and J gave up 5 bases, with 6 bases separating them. Here the CDR3 reads CAISGQENIQYF. The DNA of the CDR3 is TGTGCCATCAGTGGACAGGAAAACATTCAGTACTTC.

This clonotype has at least ten counts. The rearrangement uses TRBV9 and TRBJ1-2; no clear D gene. Trimming removed 0 bases from V and 0 bases from J, with 9 bases in between. Looked up from germline, CDR1 is SGDLS and CDR2 is YYNGEE. The CDR3 extends over 15 amino acids. CDR3 loop: CASSVAPTSNYGYTF. CDR3 nucleotide sequence: TGTGCCAGCAGCGTAGCGCCTACTTCTAACTATGGCTACACCTTC.

This clonotype was recorded a few times. This sequence joins TRBV6-1 and TRBJ2-5; 7 nucleotides align to TRBD2. The length of the CDR3 is 18 residues. Trimming at V came to 5 bases and at J to 2 bases, leaving 17 bases not matched to a gene. The germline V gene encodes CDR1 MNHNS and CDR2 SASEGT. CDR3 loop: CASSQPPFKAGIQETQYF. In DNA form, the CDR3 reads TGTGCCAGCAGTCAACCTCCCTTTAAAGCGGGGATACAAGAGACCCAGTACTTC.

Only a few counts were recorded for this clonotype. The chain joins TRBV7-8 to TRBJ1-2; TRBD1 agrees at 11 bases. The germline gives CDR1 SGHVS, CDR2 FQNEAQ. This CDR3 region has 14 residues. The trim removed 5 bases at V and 7 bases at J, leaving 6 bases unmatched. As DNA, the CDR3 is TGTGCCAGCAGCAGGACGGGACAGGGGGTTGGCTACACCTTC. Its translation is CASSRTGQGVGYTF.

As for this clonotype: One base away lies a much larger clone, so this may be a sequencing read error. Lacking the conserved final phenylalanine or tryptophan, this CDR3 likely reflects a read error. This chain links TRBV7-6 with TRBJ1-5; no reliable D call. Deletions cut 1 base from V and 4 bases from J, with 5 bases between. The germline gives CDR1 SGHVS, CDR2 FNYEAQ. CDR3 length: 13 amino acids. The CDR3 protein is CASSLVVNQPQHL. The CDR3 bases are TGTGCCAGCAGCTTAGTAGTGAATCAGCCCCAGCATCTT.

This clonotype was recorded many times. This sequence joins TRBV18 and TRBJ2-3; D is ambiguous. V was pared by 0 bases and J by 6 bases, with 13 bases between. Germline CDR1 KGHSH, CDR2 LQKENI. The CDR3 length is 15 residues. CDR3 protein: CASSPPLKGFDTQYF. As DNA, the CDR3 is TGTGCCAGCTCACCACCGTTGAAGGGATTTGATACGCAGTATTTT.

A word on this clonotype: Sequence at one end of the junction differs from germline and may be a read error. The V call is TRBV10-1, the J call TRBJ2-1; perhaps TRBD1 as D (5 bases). CDR3 length: 15 residues. Germline V gene lookup returns CDR1 WNHNN and CDR2 SYGVQD (reference sequence). The CDR3 loop reads CASSELGTGANAQFF. The CDR3 DNA reads as TGCGCCAGCAGTGAGTTGGGAACAGGTGCTAATGCGCAGTTCTTC.

This clonotype was seen repeatedly, ten times or more. V usage is TRBV7-2 and J usage is TRBJ2-3; TRBD2 matches 8 bases. Germline V gene lookup returns CDR1 SGHTA and CDR2 FQGNSA. This CDR3 comprises 17 residues. Unmatched junction bases numbered 12, after V lost 5 bases and J lost 2 bases. CDR3 loop: CASSLLGLASTTDTQYF. CDR3 DNA: TGTGCCAGCAGCCTCCTCGGACTAGCATCTACCACAGATACGCAGTATTTT.

The rearrangement joins TRBV18 to TRBJ1-3; no clear D gene. V lost 3 bases, J lost 0 bases, and 12 bases lay in between. This CDR3 comprises 16 residues. Germline V gene data show CDR1 as KGHSH and CDR2 as LQKENI. This CDR3 is CASSPSQMNSGNTIYF. CDR3 DNA sequence: TGTGCCAGCTCACCTTCTCAGATGAACTCTGGAAACACCATATATTTT.

CDR3: CASSQDLLATSAGANVLTF. For the CDR3, the DNA is TGCGCCAGCAGCCAAGATTTGTTGGCAACCTCCGCCGGGGCCAACGTCCTGACTTTC. The rearrangement links TRBV4-3 to TRBJ2-6; D remains ambiguous. The CDR3 consists of 19 residues. Trimming stripped 0 bases from V and 4 bases from J, with 19 bases between. Germline-derived CDR1 and CDR2 are LGHNA and YSLEER.

This chain's CDR3 is CSARDLASGGETSTDTQYF. CDR3 in DNA: TGCAGTGCTAGAGATCTGGCGAGCGGGGGAGAGACTAGCACAGATACGCAGTATTTT. This chain connects TRBV20-1 to TRBJ2-3, with 8 bases matching TRBD2. The trim removed 0 bases at V and 0 bases at J, leaving 14 bases unmatched. This CDR3 spans 19 amino acids. CDR1 DFQATT and CDR2 SNEGSKA come from the germline V gene (reference sequence).

This clonotype was seen at least ten times. This chain connects TRBV12-3 or TRBV12-4 to TRBJ2-5, with no clear D. V gave up 8 bases and J gave up 3 bases, with 7 bases separating them. This CDR3 has 11 residues. The CDR3 bases are TGTGCCAGCGCAGAAAAAGAGACCCAGTACTTC. It yields the protein CASAEKETQYF.

The table lists this clonotype with many counts. V gene TRBV18 combines with J gene TRBJ1-5, with 11 positions matching TRBD1. V trimming: 4 bases; J trimming: 8 bases; junction bases outside the gene matches: 10. Germline V gene data show CDR1 as KGHSH and CDR2 as LQKENI. The CDR3 has 16 residues. This CDR3 reads CASSQTTGTGGEPQHF. CDR3 bases: TGTGCCAGCTCACAAACGACCGGGACAGGGGGAGAGCCCCAGCATTTT.

This clonotype has a count of ten or more. The CDR3: CASSQVRGRTGELFF. The CDR3 nucleotides are TGCGCCAGCAGCCAAGTGCGGGGTCGCACCGGGGAGCTGTTTTTT. The chain combines TRBV4-3 with TRBJ2-2, with D possibly matching TRBD2 (6 bases). Germline V gene data show CDR1 as LGHNA and CDR2 as YSLEER. The CDR3 is 15 residues long. Trimming pared 1 base from V and 4 bases from J, leaving 10 bases between.

The gene calls are TRBV7-9 and TRBJ1-5, with no clear D. The germline V and J ends were trimmed by 5 bases and 0 bases, with 8 bases remaining between them. CDR1 and CDR2 (germline): SEHNR, FQNEAQ (reference sequence). The CDR3 sequence is 14 residues long. The CDR3 DNA reads TGTGCCAGCAGCCACGAGAGTAGCAATCAGCCCCAGCATTTT. The encoded protein is CASSHESSNQPQHF.

In the case of this clonotype: Compared with germline, one end of the junction differs, possibly owing to a read error. The chain combines TRBV5-1 with TRBJ2-1, with TRBD2 matching over 10 bases. There are 12 residues in the CDR3. Per the germline V gene, CDR1 is SGHRS and CDR2 is YFSETQ. The CDR3: CAISGRGNEQFF. For the CDR3, the DNA is TGCGCCATCAGCGGGAGGGGGAATGAGCAGTTCTTC.

This clonotype was observed a handful of times. The chain has TRBV5-1 and TRBJ1-2; D is unresolved. The germline CDR1 and CDR2 sequences are SGHRS and YFSETQ. The CDR3 length is 13 residues. The V end was cut by 4 bases, the J end by 8 bases, with 15 bases between. This chain's CDR3 is CASSPSREGGYTF. In DNA, the CDR3 is TGCGCCAGCAGCCCCTCAAGGGAGGGCGGCTACACCTTC.

V and J are TRBV1 and TRBJ1-5; TRBD1 reflects the table's D call only, with no check against the DNA. TRBV1 is shown as a pseudogene. The CDR3 has 17 residues. The CDR3 sequence is CTSSGRTGDHSNQPQHF. The CDR3 DNA sequence: TGCACCAGCAGCGGACGGACAGGTGATCATAGCAATCAGCCCCAGCATTTT.

The chain uses TRBV19 and TRBJ2-1, with 14 bases that match TRBD2. The CDR3 totals 15 residues. V lost 3 bases and J lost 7; bases outside the gene matches: 2. The germline gives CDR1 LNHDA, CDR2 SQIVND (reference sequence). CDR3 in amino acids: CASSMRLAGGNEQFF. The CDR3 region has the DNA TGTGCCAGTAGTATGAGACTAGCGGGGGGGAATGAGCAGTTCTTC.

This clonotype was found many times. The chain is built from TRBV6-5 and TRBJ2-7; 10 nucleotides line up with TRBD1. The J segment lost 3 bases and the V segment lost 2 bases, leaving 10 bases of the junction unmatched. In germline, CDR1 is MNHEY, CDR2 SVGAGI. The CDR3 length is 17 residues. The DNA of the CDR3 is TGTGCCAGCAGTTACCCCCCAGACAGGGGGCCCGACTACGAGCAGTACGTC. Amino acids: CASSYPPDRGPDYEQYV.

At least ten counts were recorded for this clonotype. The chain links TRBV7-9 to TRBJ1-1; the D gene is possibly TRBD1 (6 bases). Trimming removed 6 bases at V and 6 bases at J, with 20 bases between. CDR1 and CDR2 (germline): SEHNR, FQNEAQ (reference sequence). The length of the CDR3 is 15 residues. CDR3 DNA sequence: TGTGCCAGCAGTCTAAGGGGGGGAAGGAGCTCTGAAGCTTTCTTT. Protein product: CASSLRGGRSSEAFF.

This clonotype was detected only a few times. This sequence joins TRBV2 and TRBJ1-2, with D unclear. The CDR3 consists of 14 residues. Germline-derived CDR1 and CDR2 are SNHLY and FYNNEI. Trimming took 5 bases from V and 2 from J, leaving 12 bases between them. The DNA for the CDR3 is TGTGCCAGCAGTTCGGGAAGCCGGAACTATGGCTACACCTTC. Amino acid sequence: CASSSGSRNYGYTF.

The sample holds a few counts of this clonotype. This chain uses TRBV2 with TRBJ1-5, with 7 positions matching TRBD1. CDR1 is SNHLY and CDR2 is FYNNEI in the germline V gene. This CDR3 is built from 17 residues. With 5 bases clipped from V and 0 bases from J, the junction kept 10 bases outside the gene matches. The CDR3 reads CASSSNRGAYSNQPQHF. In nucleotides, the CDR3 is TGTGCCAGCAGTTCTAACAGGGGCGCCTATAGCAATCAGCCCCAGCATTTT.

Many counts were recorded for this clonotype. The chain recombines TRBV5-1 with TRBJ1-2; D is possibly TRBD1 (6 bases). The CDR3 sequence is 14 residues long. Trimming left V 6 bases short and J 4 bases short, with 16 bases between. CDR1 SGHRS and CDR2 YFSETQ come from the germline V gene. CDR3 residues: CASKRTEALYGYTF. In DNA form, the CDR3 reads TGCGCCAGCAAGAGGACAGAGGCTCTCTATGGCTACACCTTC.